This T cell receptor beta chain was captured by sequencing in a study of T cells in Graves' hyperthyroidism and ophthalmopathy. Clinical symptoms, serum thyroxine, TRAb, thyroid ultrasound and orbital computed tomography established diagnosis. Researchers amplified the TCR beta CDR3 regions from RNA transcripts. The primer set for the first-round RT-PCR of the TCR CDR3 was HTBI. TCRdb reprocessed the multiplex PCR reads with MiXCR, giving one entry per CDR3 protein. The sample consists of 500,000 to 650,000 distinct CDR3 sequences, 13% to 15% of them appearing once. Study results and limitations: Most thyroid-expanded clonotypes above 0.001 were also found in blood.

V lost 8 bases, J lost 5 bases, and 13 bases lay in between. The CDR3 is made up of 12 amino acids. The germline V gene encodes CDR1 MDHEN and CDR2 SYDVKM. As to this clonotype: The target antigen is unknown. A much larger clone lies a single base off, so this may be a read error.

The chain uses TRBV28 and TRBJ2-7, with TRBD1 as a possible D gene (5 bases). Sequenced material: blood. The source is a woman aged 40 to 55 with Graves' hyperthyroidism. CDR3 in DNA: TGTGCCAGCCGACAGCCTCCCCACGAGCAGTACTTC. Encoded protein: CASRQPPHEQYF.